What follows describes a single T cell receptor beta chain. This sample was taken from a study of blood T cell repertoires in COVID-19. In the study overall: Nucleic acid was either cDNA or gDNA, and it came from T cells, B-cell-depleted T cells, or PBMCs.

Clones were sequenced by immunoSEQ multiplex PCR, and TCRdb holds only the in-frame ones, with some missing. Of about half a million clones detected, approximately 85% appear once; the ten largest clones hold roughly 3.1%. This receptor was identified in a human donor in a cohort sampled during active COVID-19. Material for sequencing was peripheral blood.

The CDR3 reads CASTGGPYSEQYF. The CDR3, as DNA: TGTGCCAGCACCGGGGGACCCTATTCCGAGCAGTACTTC. This chain joins TRBV2 and TRBJ2-7; D is possibly TRBD2 (6 bases). CDR3 length: 13 amino acids. Trimming removed 7 bases from V and 6 bases from J, with 16 bases in between. Germline V CDR1 and CDR2: SNHLY, FYNNEI.